This passage covers 26 T cell receptor beta chains from one sample sequenced in a study of CD8 T cells in ankylosing spondylitis. No antigen has been identified for these receptors. TCRdb used MiXCR to reprocess the 5' RACE reads, holding one entry per CDR3 protein. The table includes around 220,000 distinct CDR3 sequences, about 16% detected once. Overall study findings and caveats: Typical of ankylosing spondylitis blood, it appeared, was a TCR beta motif of under 10 highly homologous variants.

The sample comprised blood, either unsorted or a sorted T cell fraction (not recorded which). The receptor source for this set is a male donor with ankylosing spondylitis.

This clonotype showed up just a few times. The rearrangement uses TRBV9 and TRBJ2-3; 7 bases are a match to TRBD2. Per the germline V gene, CDR1 is SGDLS and CDR2 is YYNGEE. The CDR3 covers 15 residues. V lost 3 bases to trimming and J lost 0 bases; unmatched junction nucleotides: 4. In DNA form, the CDR3 reads TGTGCCAGCAGCGGAAAGACTAGCAGCACAGATACGCAGTATTTT. Translation: CASSGKTSSTDTQYF.

This clonotype showed up many times. J is TRBJ2-2 and V is TRBV7-9; TRBD2 matches 9 bases. CDR1 is SEHNR and CDR2 is FQNEAQ in the germline V gene (reference sequence). Trimming cost V 5 bases and J 1 base; bases outside gene matches: 5. The CDR3 totals 16 residues. The CDR3 sequence: CASSLLAGQNTGELFF. CDR3 in DNA: TGTGCCAGCAGCCTACTAGCGGGCCAGAACACCGGGGAGCTGTTTTTT.

This clonotype has a count of ten or more. The J gene is TRBJ1-6, the V gene TRBV6-4; D gene uncertain. Germline V gives CDR1 MRHNA, CDR2 SNTAGT. CDR3 length: 13 residues. Deletions cut 4 bases from V and 7 bases from J, with 8 bases between. The CDR3: CASSGEENSPLHF. The CDR3 nucleotides read TGTGCCAGCAGTGGGGAAGAGAATTCACCCCTCCACTTT.

The chain recombines TRBV27 with TRBJ2-5, with a weak D call TRBD1 (5 bases). CDR1 and CDR2 from the germline V gene are MNHEY and SMNVEV (reference sequence). Trimming removed 2 bases at V and 3 bases at J, with 7 bases between. This CDR3 has 13 residues. CDR3 nucleotides: TGTGCCAGCAGTTTAGTCAGGGAAGAGACCCAGTACTTC. As protein: CASSLVREETQYF.

The chain is built from TRBV2 and TRBJ2-1; the match to TRBD2 covers 12 bases. Trimming at V came to 1 base and at J to 0 bases, leaving 7 bases not matched to a gene. CDR3 length: 19 amino acids. Germline CDR1 and CDR2: SNHLY and FYNNEI. The CDR3 DNA reads TGTGCCAGCAGTGAAGAAGGACTAGCGGGGTTTAGCTCCTACAATGAGCAGTTCTTC. Its translation: CASSEEGLAGFSSYNEQFF. The complete variable domain, with remaining parts taken from reference TRBV2 and TRBJ2-1, reads EPEVTQTPSHQVTQMGQEVILRCVPISNHLYFYWYRQILGQKVEFLVSFYNNEISEKSEIFDDQFSVERPDGSNFTLKIRSTKLEDSAMYFCASSEEGLAGFSSYNEQFFGPGTRLTVL.

Only a few counts were recorded for this clonotype. V is TRBV12-3 or TRBV12-4 and J is TRBJ2-2; no clear D. This CDR3 has 15 residues. Trimming shortened V by 2 bases and J by 3 bases, and 10 bases separated the two germline ends. CDR3 in amino acids: CASSLPDSYTGELFF. The CDR3 DNA is TGTGCCAGCAGTTTACCAGACTCGTACACCGGGGAGCTGTTTTTT.

The J gene is TRBJ2-7, the V gene TRBV27; D possibly corresponds to TRBD1 (5 bases). The CDR3 has 14 residues. CDR1 is MNHEY, CDR2 SMNVEV, per germline (reference sequence). The germline V and J ends were trimmed by 2 bases and 7 bases, with 15 bases remaining between them. CDR3 residues: CASSLRGNSGEQYF. For the CDR3, the DNA is TGTGCCAGCAGTTTAAGGGGTAATTCAGGAGAGCAGTACTTC.

The chain has TRBV6-5 and TRBJ2-3; unclear D gene. This CDR3 has 14 residues. Trimming removed 2 bases from V and 3 bases from J, with 9 bases in between. Germline CDR1 reads MNHEY; CDR2 reads SVGAGI. DNA of the CDR3: TGTGCCAGCAGTTACGTGGGGATAACAGATACGCAGTATTTT. As protein: CASSYVGITDTQYF.

Comment on this clonotype: A much larger clone lies a single base off, so this may be a read error. CDR3 amino acids: CASSSRLVEGSYNEQLF. The CDR3 DNA reads TGTGCCAGCAGCTCGAGACTGGTGGAGGGGTCCTACAATGAGCAGCTCTTC. The chain is built from TRBV7-9 and TRBJ2-1, with TRBD2 as a possible D gene (6 bases). The CDR3 length is 17 residues. Germline loops: CDR1 SEHNR, CDR2 FQNEAQ (reference sequence).

This chain joins TRBV5-1 and TRBJ2-1; D is perhaps TRBD2 (6 bases). CDR3 length equals 17 residues. Trimming took 0 bases from V and 1 from J, leaving 14 bases between them. CDR1 is SGHRS and CDR2 is YFSETQ in the germline V gene. CDR3 sequence: CASSLDGHGSSYNEQFF. The DNA for the CDR3 is TGCGCCAGCAGCTTGGATGGTCACGGGAGTTCCTACAATGAGCAGTTCTTC. The whole variable domain, filled in from reference TRBV5-1 and TRBJ2-1, reads KAGVTQTPRYLIKTRGQQVTLSCSPISGHRSVSWYQQTPGQGLQFLFEYFSETQRNKGNFPGRFSGRQFSNSRSEMNVSTLELGDSALYLCASSLDGHGSSYNEQFFGPGTRLTVL.

In this sample, this clonotype turned up a few times. The J gene is TRBJ1-5, the V gene TRBV2, with 7 bases fitting TRBD1. CDR3 length equals 15 residues. From germline, CDR1 is SNHLY and CDR2 FYNNEI. Trimming at V came to 2 bases and at J to 6 bases, leaving 7 bases not matched to a gene. The CDR3 DNA sequence: TGTGCCAGCAGTGAATTGGCAGGGGACAGTCAGCCCCAGCATTTT. This translates into CASSELAGDSQPQHF.

V usage is TRBV28 and J usage is TRBJ1-2; 8 bases align to TRBD1. The CDR3 contains 13 residues. CDR1 and CDR2 (germline): MDHEN, SYDVKM. J gave up 4 bases and V 5 bases, and 3 bases lay outside the gene matches. DNA of the CDR3: TGTGCCAGCAGTGGCGGACAGGGCTATGGCTACACCTTC. Protein product: CASSGGQGYGYTF.

This clonotype was seen once. This chain uses TRBV3-1 with TRBJ2-5, with TRBD1 identical over 11 bases. Trimming removed 4 bases from V and 2 bases from J; junction bases left unmatched: 9. This CDR3 contains 17 residues. Per germline, CDR1 LGHDT and CDR2 YNNKEL (reference sequence). The CDR3: CASSPGQGEVGQETQYF. In DNA, the CDR3 is TGTGCCAGCAGCCCGGGACAGGGGGAAGTGGGGCAAGAGACCCAGTACTTC.

DNA of the CDR3: TGTGCCAGCAGCATGACAGGGAGCAGCTACGAGCAGTACTTC. Translation: CASSMTGSSYEQYF. The genes are TRBV7-6 and TRBJ2-7; 7 bases agree with TRBD1. Germline V lookup: CDR1 SGHVS, CDR2 FNYEAQ. The CDR3 contains 14 residues. Losses at the gene ends were 5 bases for V and 3 bases for J; bases not matched to a gene: 7.

In this sample, this clonotype turned up a few times. The chain links TRBV20-1 to TRBJ2-1; D might be TRBD1 or TRBD2, each matching 6 bases. Per germline, CDR1 DFQATT and CDR2 SNEGSKA (reference sequence). CDR3 length: 15 amino acids. Trimming took off 6 bases at V and 1 base at J, with 16 bases between the two ends. The CDR3 protein is CSAPRGPLSYNEQFF. The CDR3 DNA reads TGCAGTGCCCCCCGGGGGCCACTTTCCTACAATGAGCAGTTCTTC.

The chain carries TRBV9 and TRBJ2-3; D unresolved. The CDR3 totals 13 residues. CDR1 and CDR2 (germline): SGDLS, YYNGEE. Trimming left V 1 base short and J 0 bases short, with 3 bases between. CDR3 loop: CASSVISTDTQYF. The DNA of the CDR3 is TGTGCCAGCAGCGTAATCAGCACAGATACGCAGTATTTT.

This CDR3 reads CASSPDPSLAYEQFF. CDR3 DNA sequence: TGTGCCAGCAGTCCCGACCCGAGCCTGGCCTATGAGCAGTTCTTC. The rearrangement joins TRBV28 to TRBJ2-1; D uncertain. Germline values: CDR1 MDHEN, CDR2 SYDVKM. Deletions cut 5 bases from V and 8 bases from J, with 19 bases between. The CDR3 loop spans 15 amino acids.

The chain joins TRBV2 to TRBJ2-5; D assignment may be TRBD1 or TRBD2 (6 bases each). Trimming took 2 bases from V and 4 from J, leaving 8 bases between them. Germline CDR1 SNHLY, CDR2 FYNNEI. CDR3 length equals 13 residues. CDR3 sequence: CASSESGAETQYF. DNA of the CDR3: TGTGCCAGCAGTGAATCGGGGGCAGAGACCCAGTACTTC.

V is TRBV20-1 and J is TRBJ2-7, with D hard to call. Trimming took 3 bases from V and 8 from J, leaving 20 bases between them. This CDR3 region has 14 residues. Germline values: CDR1 DFQATT, CDR2 SNEGSKA (reference sequence). This CDR3 is CSASPGPQRLQQYF. The CDR3 region has the DNA TGCAGTGCTAGTCCCGGGCCCCAGAGGCTTCAGCAGTACTTC.

In regard to this clonotype: This CDR3 fails to terminate in the conserved phenylalanine or tryptophan, so it likely reflects a read error. The rearrangement joins TRBV6-1 to TRBJ2-7, with unresolved D. Trimming removed 3 bases at V and 5 bases at J, with 14 bases between. Germline CDR1 reads MNHNS; CDR2 reads SASEGT. The CDR3 is made up of 14 amino acids. This CDR3 reads CASSDQDLDHEQYL. CDR3 DNA sequence: TGTGCCAGCAGTGACCAGGACCTGGACCACGAGCAGTACCTC.

This clonotype occurred a few times. CDR3 DNA: TGTGCCAGCAGTTTGGGGAGTAATTATGAGCAGTTCTTC. This translates into CASSLGSNYEQFF. The chain uses TRBV6-5 and TRBJ2-1; TRBD2 might be the D (5 bases). Per the germline V gene, CDR1 is MNHEY and CDR2 is SVGAGI. The CDR3 is 13 amino acids. Trimming left V 4 bases short and J 8 bases short, with 12 bases between.

This chain links TRBV20-1 with TRBJ1-1; 7 bases are a match to TRBD1. Looked up from germline, CDR1 is DFQATT and CDR2 is SNEGSKA (reference sequence). The CDR3 sequence is 14 residues long. Unmatched junction bases numbered 8, after V lost 2 bases and J lost 5 bases. In nucleotides, the CDR3 is TGCAGTGCTAGAATCACAGGGGAAATTACTGAAGCTTTCTTT. Translated, it gives CSARITGEITEAFF.

The chain links TRBV7-2 to TRBJ2-7; D possibly matches TRBD1 or TRBD2 (5 bases each). Trimming took 5 bases from V and 4 from J, leaving 18 bases between them. The CDR3 has 15 residues. Per germline, CDR1 SGHTA and CDR2 FQGNSA. The CDR3 loop reads CASSQGLGSGYEQYF. DNA for the CDR3: TGTGCCAGCAGCCAGGGCCTAGGGTCGGGATACGAGCAGTACTTC.

The chain couples TRBV28 to TRBJ2-2, with TRBD2 matching 8 bases. J lost 0 bases, V lost 3 bases, and 9 bases had no gene match. Germline CDR1 is MDHEN and CDR2 is SYDVKM. The CDR3 loop spans 18 amino acids. This CDR3 reads CASSFTGLGLANTGELFF. CDR3 in DNA: TGTGCCAGCAGTTTTACGGGACTAGGGTTGGCGAACACCGGGGAGCTGTTTTTT.

The DNA for the CDR3 is TGTGCCAGCAGCCAAGACTCGGGGCCGAATGAAAAACTGTTTTTT. This encodes CASSQDSGPNEKLFF. The V gene is TRBV3-1, the J gene TRBJ1-4, with D maybe TRBD1 (5 bases). The ends were cut back, 0 bases at V and 5 bases at J, with 10 bases in the middle. Germline CDR1 is LGHDT and CDR2 is YNNKEL (reference sequence). The CDR3 is made up of 15 amino acids.

V and J are TRBV5-6 and TRBJ2-3, with a possible D match to TRBD1 (5 bases). Germline V lookup: CDR1 SGHDT, CDR2 YYEEEE. The CDR3 consists of 14 residues. V dropped 5 bases and J dropped 3 bases, with 13 bases sitting between them. The CDR3 nucleotides are TGTGCCAGCAGTCCAGGGTTCTCGACAGATACGCAGTATTTT. It encodes CASSPGFSTDTQYF.